This T cell receptor beta chain was recorded in a study of CD8+CD57+ T cells in acquired aplastic anemia. Across the whole study: DNA from sorted CD4+ and CD8+ cells averaged around 3.5 ug. General study findings and limits: It was found that more than 25 CD8+ CDR3 sequences were shared between patients and controls.

The junction had 9 bases not matched to a gene; V was cut back by 1 base and J by 0 bases. This CDR3 has 18 amino acids. CDR1 is DFQATT and CDR2 is SNEGSKA in the germline V gene (reference sequence). This clonotype was observed at least ten times. The antigen remains undetermined. The TCR beta profiling, which covered VDJ combination and CDR3 sequence, was carried out using genomic DNA as the template. MiXCR, run by TCRdb on the reads, gives a single entry per CDR3 protein. The table has 250,000 or so distinct CDR3 sequences, 40% to 50% seen once; the top ten hold 7.8%. The patients chosen for sequencing had shown expansion of CD8+CD57+ cells (detected by flow cytometry).

The material sequenced was sorted CD4+, CD8+, or CD8+CD57+ T cells (not recorded which) from PBMCs. The TCR originated in a human donor with aplastic anemia. The chain joins TRBV20-1 to TRBJ2-1, with 10 bases identical to TRBD2. The CDR3 DNA reads TGCAGTGCTAGAGTCCAGCGGGGGGGGATACACTCCTACAATGAGCAGTTCTTC. Protein product: CSARVQRGGIHSYNEQFF.